Below are 11 T cell receptor beta chains sequenced from a single sample in a study of blood T cell repertoires in COVID-19. The assay was immunoSEQ multiplex PCR, and TCRdb's table has in-frame clones only and misses some. The table includes roughly 250,000 clones, around 90% detected once. Sequenced sample: PBMCs or T cells enriched from blood (not recorded which). These receptors were collected from a man aged 45 to 65 who had been exposed to COVID-19.

For the CDR3, the DNA is TGTGCCAGCAGTCGGGACGGGACAGGGGTTGAGACCCAGTACTTC. It yields the protein CASSRDGTGVETQYF. The V and J genes are TRBV2 and TRBJ2-5; 10 bases line up with TRBD1. The V segment lost 5 bases and the J segment 5 bases; nucleotides outside the gene matches: 8. The CDR3 is 15 amino acids. Germline CDR1 is SNHLY and CDR2 is FYNNEI.

Only a few counts were recorded for this clone. The genes are TRBV11-3 and TRBJ1-1, with 7 positions matching TRBD1. The CDR3 loop spans 15 amino acids. Per the germline V gene, CDR1 is SGHNT and CDR2 is YENEEA. V lost 5 bases, J lost 1 base, and 7 bases stayed unmatched. The CDR3 sequence: CASSPQGLTNTEAFF. Written as DNA, the CDR3 is TGTGCCAGCAGCCCACAGGGGCTAACGAACACTGAAGCTTTCTTT.

This clone was seen once. This chain links TRBV15 with TRBJ1-3; D gene ambiguous. The CDR3 sequence is 15 residues long. CDR1 and CDR2 from the germline V gene are LNHNV and YYDKDF (reference sequence). V was pared by 6 bases and J by 3 bases, with 15 bases between. The chain's CDR3 is CATRTGRVSGNTIYF. The CDR3 bases are TGTGCCACCAGAACTGGGAGGGTTAGTGGAAACACCATATATTTT.

This chain joins TRBV3-1 (or the pseudogene TRBV3-2) and TRBJ2-1; 9 nucleotides match TRBD2. After removal of 1 base from V and 9 bases from J, the junction contained 4 bases not matched to a gene. This CDR3 has 14 residues. Looked up from germline, CDR1 is LGHDT and CDR2 is YNNKEL (reference sequence). The CDR3 DNA is TGTGCCAGCAGCCAAGGGGTGACTAGCGGTGAGCAGTTCTTC. Encoded protein: CASSQGVTSGEQFF.

This chain links TRBV5-5 with TRBJ1-6; weak D call: TRBD1 (5 bases). The germline V and J ends were trimmed by 2 bases and 10 bases, with 13 bases remaining between them. The CDR3 consists of 14 residues. CDR1 is SGHKS, CDR2 YYEKEE, per germline (reference sequence). The CDR3: CASSLGVTTSPLHF. The CDR3 nucleotides read TGTGCCAGCAGCTTAGGGGTTACTACATCACCCCTCCACTTT. Based on the CDR3 plus reference TRBV5-5 and TRBJ1-6, the full variable domain is DAGVTQSPTHLIKTRGQQVTLRCSPISGHKSVSWYQQVLGQGPQFIFQYYEKEERGRGNFPDRFSARQFPNYSSELNVNALLLGDSALYLCASSLGVTTSPLHFGNGTRLTVT.

This chain joins TRBV28 and TRBJ2-2; 9 bases fit TRBD1. The CDR3 has 14 residues. Germline CDR1 and CDR2: MDHEN and SYDVKM. V was clipped by 6 bases and J by 4 bases; unmatched bases: 3. This CDR3 is CASRGTGFTGELFF. DNA of the CDR3: TGTGCCAGCAGGGGGACAGGGTTCACCGGGGAGCTGTTTTTT.

The rearrangement uses TRBV5-1 and TRBJ1-6; 8 nucleotides line up with TRBD1. Germline V gives CDR1 SGHRS, CDR2 YFSETQ. Trimming took 1 base from V and 3 from J; bases not matched to a gene: 3. This CDR3 is built from 16 residues. The CDR3 here is CASSLRQGIYNSPLHF. CDR3 nucleotide sequence: TGCGCCAGCAGCTTGCGACAGGGGATCTATAATTCACCCCTCCACTTT. The entire variable domain, with the rest obtained from reference TRBV5-1 and TRBJ1-6, is as follows: KAGVTQTPRYLIKTRGQQVTLSCSPISGHRSVSWYQQTPGQGLQFLFEYFSETQRNKGNFPGRFSGRQFSNSRSEMNVSTLELGDSALYLCASSLRQGIYNSPLHFGNGTRLTVT.

V and J are TRBV4-2 and TRBJ2-3; TRBD2 matches 9 bases. With 3 bases clipped from V and 4 bases from J, the junction kept 8 bases outside the gene matches. Germline V gene data show CDR1 as LGHNA and CDR2 as YNFKEQ. The CDR3 spans 16 residues. Here the CDR3 reads CASSQGPGLASDTQYF. The CDR3 DNA is TGTGCCAGCAGCCAGGGACCGGGACTAGCATCAGATACGCAGTATTTT.

The genes are TRBV19 and TRBJ2-1; TRBD2 aligns across 10 bases. V shed 7 bases and J 6 bases; nucleotides not matched to a gene: 12. The CDR3 sequence is 16 residues long. CDR1 is LNHDA, CDR2 SQIVND, per germline (reference sequence). The CDR3 DNA follows: TGTGCCAGTACCCAGGGGCCTAGCGGGAGTGGCAATGAGCAGTTCTTC. It yields the protein CASTQGPSGSGNEQFF.

The chain carries TRBV29-1 and TRBJ1-1, with TRBD1 identical over 7 bases. The CDR3 is 12 residues long. Trimming took 6 bases from V and 7 from J; bases not matched to a gene: 8. Germline V lookup: CDR1 SQVTM, CDR2 ANQGSEA. Here the CDR3 DNA reads TGCAGCGTCGACAGGGCGGGCTTTGAAGCTTTCTTT. Translated, it gives CSVDRAGFEAFF.

This clone was recorded only once. The rearrangement uses TRBV28 and TRBJ1-5; possibly TRBD1 for D (5 bases). With 2 bases removed from V and 9 bases from J, the gap between germline ends came to 14 bases. Germline V lookup: CDR1 MDHEN, CDR2 SYDVKM. The CDR3 is 14 residues long. The CDR3, as DNA: TGTGCCAGCAGTTTAAGTCCGGGGGAATGGCCCCAGCATTTT. It translates to CASSLSPGEWPQHF.